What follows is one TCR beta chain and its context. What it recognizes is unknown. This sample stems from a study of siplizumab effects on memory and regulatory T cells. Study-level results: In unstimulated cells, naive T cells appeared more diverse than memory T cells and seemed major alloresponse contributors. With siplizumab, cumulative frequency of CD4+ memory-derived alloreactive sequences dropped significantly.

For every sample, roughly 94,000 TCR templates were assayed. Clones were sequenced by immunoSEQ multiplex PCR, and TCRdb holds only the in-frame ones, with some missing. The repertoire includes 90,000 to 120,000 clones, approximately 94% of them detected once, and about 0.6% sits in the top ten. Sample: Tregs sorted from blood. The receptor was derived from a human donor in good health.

Here the CDR3 reads CATSRELRGDQPQHF. The CDR3 bases are TGTGCCACCAGCAGAGAATTGCGGGGGGATCAGCCCCAGCATTTT. This rearrangement joins TRBV15 to TRBJ1-5; tentative D call: TRBD1 (5 bases). The CDR3 runs to 15 residues. Germline V gene sequence: CDR1 LNHNV, CDR2 YYDKDF (reference sequence). The V and J ends lost 0 bases and 5 bases respectively, with 11 bases between them.